The 17 T cell receptor beta chains below all came from one sample that was sequenced in a study of glioma-infiltrating T cells. The iRepertoire nested amplicon-rescue multiplex PCR amplified TCR alpha and beta CDR3s from RNA. MiXCR, applied by TCRdb to the multiplex PCR reads, yields one record per CDR3 protein. The sample carries under 200,000 distinct CDR3 sequences, 43% recorded once. The sequencing sample was made of glioma tissue, nonneoplastic brain tissue, or PBMCs (not recorded which). These receptors were obtained from a human donor with low-grade glioma or glioblastoma, undergoing nonglioma brain surgery, or in good health (not recorded which).

About this clonotype itself: A much bigger clone sits one base away, suggesting this may be a read error. The rearrangement uses TRBV4-2 and TRBJ1-1, with D hard to call. CDR1 LGHNA and CDR2 YNFKEQ come from the germline V gene. Trimming left V 4 bases short and J 1 base short, with 13 bases between. CDR3 length equals 15 residues. CDR3 sequence reads: CASSPRPPTNTEAFF. The CDR3 coding sequence is TGTGCCAGCAGCCCGAGACCTCCTACGAACACTGAAGCTTTCTTT.

This clonotype was detected many times. The chain carries TRBV6-1 and TRBJ2-3, with D possibly matching TRBD2 (5 bases). The CDR3 is 17 residues long. Trimming left V 0 bases short and J 2 bases short, with 15 bases between. Germline-derived CDR1 and CDR2 are MNHNS and SASEGT. As DNA, the CDR3 is TGTGCCAGCAGTGAAGCGCTCGAGGGATTCAACACAGATACGCAGTATTTT. Translating it yields CASSEALEGFNTDTQYF.

The gene calls are TRBV5-5 and TRBJ2-5; D is undetermined. Trimming took off 0 bases at V and 5 bases at J, with 11 bases between the two ends. CDR1 and CDR2 from the germline V gene are SGHKS and YYEKEE (reference sequence). This CDR3 has 14 amino acids. This CDR3 is CASSLEIRMETQYF. DNA for the CDR3: TGTGCCAGCAGCTTGGAAATTAGGATGGAGACCCAGTACTTC. Combining the CDR3 with reference TRBV5-5 and TRBJ2-5 gives the whole variable domain DAGVTQSPTHLIKTRGQQVTLRCSPISGHKSVSWYQQVLGQGPQFIFQYYEKEERGRGNFPDRFSARQFPNYSSELNVNALLLGDSALYLCASSLEIRMETQYFGPGTRLLVL.

This clonotype has just a few counts. The junction differs from germline at one of its ends, possibly a read error. This sequence joins TRBV11-2 and TRBJ2-5, with 7 bases fitting TRBD2. This CDR3 has 15 amino acids. The germline gives CDR1 SGHAT, CDR2 FQNNGV. The CDR3 nucleotides are TGTGCCAGCAGTCGAGGGTCGGGAGGAGGGGTGACCAAGTACTTC. It is translated as CASSRGSGGGVTKYF.

On this clonotype itself: A much larger clone sits a single nucleotide away, making a read error possible. J is TRBJ2-1 and V is TRBV20-1; TRBD2 agrees at 8 bases. The CDR3 extends over 16 amino acids. With 5 bases clipped from V and 11 bases from J, the junction kept 20 bases outside the gene matches. Germline CDR1 is DFQATT and CDR2 is SNEGSKA (reference sequence). CDR3 nucleotides: TGCAGTGCTCCCTTCTCTGCCGGGAGGGCCGGTGATAAGCAGTTCTTC. It translates to CSAPFSAGRAGDKQFF.

V and J are TRBV12-3 or TRBV12-4 and TRBJ1-5, with D unclear. This CDR3 has 13 amino acids. V lost 3 bases, J lost 5 bases, and 8 bases lay in between. The CDR3 region has the DNA TGTGCCAGCAGTTTGATAAGTGATCAGCCCCAGCATTTT. Amino acid sequence: CASSLISDQPQHF.

The chain is built from TRBV30 and TRBJ1-4; D remains ambiguous. Trimming removed 1 base at V and 4 bases at J, with 13 bases between. Germline V gene data show CDR1 as GTSNPN and CDR2 as SVGIG (reference sequence). This CDR3 spans 15 amino acids. As DNA, the CDR3 is TGTGCCTGGAGTGACTACATGAGCGATAATGAAAAACTGTTTTTT. Protein sequence: CAWSDYMSDNEKLFF.

The V and J genes are TRBV18 and TRBJ2-1; 12 bases line up with TRBD2. Looked up from germline, CDR1 is KGHSH and CDR2 is LQKENI. This CDR3 region has 16 residues. The junction had 2 bases not matched to a gene; V was cut back by 5 bases and J by 0 bases. CDR3 nucleotide sequence: TGTGCCAGCTCATCGGGACTAGCGGGCTCCTACAATGAGCAGTTCTTC. Its protein is CASSSGLAGSYNEQFF.

This clonotype has only one observation. V is TRBV3-1 and J is TRBJ2-1; TRBD2 matches 10 bases. Germline CDR1 LGHDT, CDR2 YNNKEL (reference sequence). The CDR3 covers 15 residues. V was pared by 8 bases and J by 9 bases, with 13 bases of the junction left unmatched. CDR3 residues: CASRTGIAGGFEQFF. The CDR3 DNA reads as TGTGCCAGCCGGACCGGGATAGCGGGAGGCTTTGAGCAGTTCTTC.

The table lists this clonotype with a count of one. This sequence may be a read error, since a much larger clone differs from it by one base. The rearrangement joins TRBV7-8 to TRBJ2-7; TRBD2 is a possible D gene (5 bases). V dropped 9 bases and J dropped 6 bases, with 18 bases sitting between them. Germline CDR1 is SGHVS and CDR2 is FQNEAQ. The CDR3 length is 13 residues. The CDR3 nucleotides are TGTGCCAGGAGACGGGCCTTCGGGGTCGAGCAGTACTTC. Amino acids: CARRRAFGVEQYF.

This clonotype was detected many times. V usage is TRBV6-6 and J usage is TRBJ2-7; the D gene could be TRBD1 or TRBD2 (5 bases each). The CDR3 is 16 residues long. CDR1 is MNHNY and CDR2 is SVGAGI in the germline V gene (reference sequence). V gave up 0 bases and J gave up 0 bases, with 12 bases separating them. The CDR3 loop is CASSYSGTAFSYEQYF. In DNA, the CDR3 is TGTGCCAGCAGTTACTCCGGGACGGCCTTCTCCTACGAGCAGTACTTC.

The table lists this clonotype with many counts. This chain connects TRBV6-1 to TRBJ2-3; possibly TRBD2 for D (5 bases). This CDR3 comprises 13 residues. The germline V gene has CDR1 MNHNS and CDR2 SASEGT. V dropped 4 bases and J dropped 1 base, with 6 bases sitting between them. Written as DNA, the CDR3 is TGTGCCAGCAGTGGTAGCGGCACAGATACGCAGTATTTT. It specifies CASSGSGTDTQYF.

About this clonotype itself: One base away lies a much larger clone, so this may be a sequencing read error. It is likely a read error, because the conserved phenylalanine at the end of the CDR3 is missing. The rearrangement uses TRBV7-9 and TRBJ2-1; 7 nucleotides line up with TRBD2. This CDR3 is 15 amino acids long. The J segment lost 4 bases and the V segment lost 3 bases, leaving 6 bases of the junction unmatched. The germline gives CDR1 SEHNR, CDR2 FQNEAQ (reference sequence). DNA of the CDR3: TGTGCCAGCAGCTTCGAGGGAGGGGATTACAATGAGCAGTTCTTA. Its protein product is CASSFEGGDYNEQFL.

Regarding this clonotype: A much more abundant neighbour one base away suggests this may be a read error. The chain employs TRBV7-9 and TRBJ2-1; 8 nucleotides match TRBD2. The trim removed 7 bases at V and 3 bases at J, leaving 5 bases unmatched. This CDR3 is built from 14 residues. Germline CDR1 and CDR2: SEHNR and FQNEAQ (reference sequence). CDR3 nucleotides: TGTGCCAGCACCGGGGGGACTAGCTACAATGAGCAGTTCTTC. Translated, it gives CASTGGTSYNEQFF.

V gene TRBV2 combines with J gene TRBJ1-5; no clear D. Trimming pared 6 bases from V and 2 bases from J, leaving 26 bases between. Germline CDR1 reads SNHLY; CDR2 reads FYNNEI. This CDR3 has 19 residues. The DNA for the CDR3 is TGTGCCAGCAGACACGTCCCCGGTCCTAATGCCGCGTGCAATCAGCCCCAGCATTTT. It codes for CASRHVPGPNAACNQPQHF.

Points on this clonotype: A read error may account for a junction end that differs from germline. The rearrangement links TRBV6-1 to TRBJ1-5; possible D gene TRBD1, 5 bases. This CDR3 spans 16 amino acids. Germline CDR1 MNHNS, CDR2 SASEGT. CDR3: CASTLRVLDSNQPKHF. In nucleotides, the CDR3 is TGTGCCAGCACACTCCGAGTCCTCGACAGCAATCAGCCCAAGCATTTT.

Many counts were recorded for this clonotype. The gene calls are TRBV2 and TRBJ1-2; 7 positions match TRBD1. CDR1 SNHLY and CDR2 FYNNEI come from the germline V gene. Trimming at V came to 5 bases and at J to 6 bases, leaving 9 bases not matched to a gene. The CDR3 is made up of 14 amino acids. This CDR3 is CASSTGDLRDGYTF. The DNA for the CDR3 is TGTGCCAGCAGTACAGGGGATTTAAGGGATGGCTACACCTTC. Using reference TRBV2 and TRBJ1-2 for the parts outside the CDR3, the full variable domain is EPEVTQTPSHQVTQMGQEVILRCVPISNHLYFYWYRQILGQKVEFLVSFYNNEISEKSEIFDDQFSVERPDGSNFTLKIRSTKLEDSAMYFCASSTGDLRDGYTFGSGTRLTVV.